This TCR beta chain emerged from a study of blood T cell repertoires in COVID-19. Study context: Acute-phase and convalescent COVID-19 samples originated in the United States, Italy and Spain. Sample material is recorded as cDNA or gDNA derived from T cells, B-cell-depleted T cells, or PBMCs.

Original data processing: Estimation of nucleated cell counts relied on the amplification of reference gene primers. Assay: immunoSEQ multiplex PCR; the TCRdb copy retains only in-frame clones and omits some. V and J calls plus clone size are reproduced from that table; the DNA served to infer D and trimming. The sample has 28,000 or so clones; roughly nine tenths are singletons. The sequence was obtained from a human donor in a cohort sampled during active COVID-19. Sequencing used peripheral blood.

CDR3 DNA sequence: TGTGCCACCAGCAGAGATAAGGACAGGGGGTCTCGGGGCTACACCTTC. Its protein product is CATSRDKDRGSRGYTF. The chain is built from TRBV15 and TRBJ1-2; TRBD1 agrees at 10 bases. The CDR3 has 16 residues. J was trimmed by 8 bases and V by 0 bases; bases with no gene match: 9. Germline CDR1 is LNHNV and CDR2 is YYDKDF (reference sequence).